This passage covers 22 T cell receptor beta chains from one sample sequenced in a study of control samples from healthy donors and cancer patients (dated by TCRdb to 2020 to 2021). The library was generated by the immunoSEQ multiplex PCR assay. Here the immuneACCESS table is served through TCRdb, limited to in-frame sequences with V and J called. Missing clones are a known gap in these copies; in checked studies unresolved V genes cover under half, and the rest lacks a known reason. Across this sample there are about 92,000 clones, with around 80% seen only once. The top ten clonotypes cover around 9.1% of the sample. The sequencing input was blood. The receptors originated from an older woman in good health.

The rearrangement links TRBV13 to TRBJ2-2, with TRBD2 matching over 7 bases. This CDR3 comprises 16 residues. The germline V gene encodes CDR1 PRHDT and CDR2 FYEKMQ (reference sequence). The V gene end was trimmed by 2 bases and the J gene end by 5 bases; junction bases not matched to a gene: 8. CDR3 amino acids: CASSLLAGDLTGELFF. The CDR3, as DNA: TGTGCCAGCAGCTTATTGGCGGGGGACCTGACCGGGGAGCTGTTTTTT.

This clone was counted only a few times. The junction differs from germline at one of its ends, possibly a read error. The chain recombines TRBV7-7 with TRBJ2-1, with 9 nucleotides matching TRBD2. CDR3 length: 16 amino acids. Germline V gene data show CDR1 as SSHAT and CDR2 as FNYEAQ (reference sequence). The CDR3 region has the DNA TGTGCTAGCAGCTTAGGAGCGGGAGGCTCCTACAATGAGCAGTTCTTC. It codes for CASSLGAGGSYNEQFF.

The rearrangement joins TRBV2 to TRBJ1-4; D is unresolved. Germline values: CDR1 SNHLY, CDR2 FYNNEI. The CDR3 has 14 amino acids. V was pared by 3 bases and J by 8 bases, with 13 bases between. The CDR3 reads CASSDSGPGEKLFF. The CDR3 DNA is TGTGCCAGCAGTGATTCTGGGCCAGGAGAAAAACTGTTTTTT. Full variable domain (missing parts from reference TRBV2 and TRBJ1-4): EPEVTQTPSHQVTQMGQEVILRCVPISNHLYFYWYRQILGQKVEFLVSFYNNEISEKSEIFDDQFSVERPDGSNFTLKIRSTKLEDSAMYFCASSDSGPGEKLFFGSGTQLSVL.

Worth noting for this clone: One junction end does not reproduce the germline sequence, and a read error may be involved. The chain links TRBV12-3 or TRBV12-4 to TRBJ2-7; 9 bases line up with TRBD1. The CDR3 is 13 residues long. CDR3 coding DNA: TGTGCCAGCAGTTTCCGCACCGGGACAGGGATAGACTTC. It codes for CASSFRTGTGIDF.

The chain links TRBV4-3 to TRBJ2-7, with unresolved D. In germline, CDR1 is LGHNA, CDR2 YSLEER. The V end lost 0 bases, the J end lost 3 bases, and 6 bases lay between the germline ends. CDR3 size: 13 residues. The CDR3 nucleotides are TGCGCCAGCAGCCAAGATCAGCGCTACGAGCAGTACTTC. Amino acid sequence: CASSQDQRYEQYF.

V and J are TRBV7-9 and TRBJ2-7, with 14 bases fitting TRBD2. Germline V gene lookup returns CDR1 SEHNR and CDR2 FQNEAQ (reference sequence). The CDR3 is 17 residues long. The V gene end was trimmed by 5 bases and the J gene end by 5 bases; junction bases not matched to a gene: 11. The CDR3 is CASSVGTSGSSSDEQYF. The CDR3 DNA reads as TGTGCCAGCAGCGTAGGGACTAGCGGGAGTAGTAGCGACGAGCAGTACTTC.

This clone has only one observation. The chain employs TRBV10-2 and TRBJ1-1, with TRBD1 matching over 9 bases. The length of the CDR3 is 14 residues. The germline V gene has CDR1 WSHSY and CDR2 SAAADI. The junction had 6 bases not matched to a gene; V was cut back by 6 bases and J by 4 bases. The CDR3 bases are TGCGCCAGCAGCCAGGGACAGGGCGGCACTGAAGCTTTCTTT. Translation: CASSQGQGGTEAFF.

The chain employs TRBV27 and TRBJ2-2, with 10 bases that match TRBD1. Germline CDR1 MNHEY, CDR2 SMNVEV (reference sequence). V trimming: 10 bases; J trimming: 7 bases; junction bases outside the gene matches: 12. This CDR3 is built from 15 residues. The CDR3 sequence is CATQLGQGFIGELFF. The CDR3 DNA reads TGTGCCACGCAACTGGGACAGGGGTTTATCGGGGAGCTGTTTTTT.

The count of this clone is one. The chain uses TRBV5-1 and TRBJ2-5; no clear D gene. V was cut by 0 bases and J by 5 bases, with 8 bases left in between. This CDR3 is 13 amino acids long. The germline V gene has CDR1 SGHRS and CDR2 YFSETQ. The CDR3 loop reads CASSLGSRETQYF. CDR3 nucleotides: TGCGCCAGCAGCTTGGGGTCTCGTGAGACCCAGTACTTC. Filled out from reference TRBV5-1 and TRBJ2-5, the complete variable domain reads KAGVTQTPRYLIKTRGQQVTLSCSPISGHRSVSWYQQTPGQGLQFLFEYFSETQRNKGNFPGRFSGRQFSNSRSEMNVSTLELGDSALYLCASSLGSRETQYFGPGTRLLVL.

The chain uses TRBV5-4 and TRBJ1-1; a weak D match, TRBD1 (6 bases). Trimming cost V 2 bases and J 2 bases, with 10 bases left between them. The CDR3 covers 14 residues. The germline CDR1 and CDR2 sequences are SGHNT and YYREEE (reference sequence). In DNA, the CDR3 is TGTGCCAGCAGCTTACAGGGAGGTAACACTGAAGCTTTCTTT. Translation gives CASSLQGGNTEAFF.

V is TRBV29-1 and J is TRBJ1-2; no firm D call. The CDR3 length is 13 residues. Trimming took off 7 bases at V and 2 bases at J, with 14 bases between the two ends. Germline loops: CDR1 SQVTM, CDR2 ANQGSEA. The CDR3 loop is CSARTDPNYGYTF. CDR3 sequence (DNA): TGCAGCGCCCGGACGGACCCAAACTATGGCTACACCTTC.

The chain joins TRBV29-1 to TRBJ1-1; D not resolved. This CDR3 has 12 residues. The germline V and J ends were trimmed by 8 bases and 1 base, with 11 bases remaining between them. Germline-derived CDR1 and CDR2 are SQVTM and ANQGSEA. CDR3 sequence: CSILNGNTEAFF. CDR3 nucleotide sequence: TGCAGCATCTTAAACGGGAACACTGAAGCTTTCTTT.

The rearrangement uses TRBV5-5 and TRBJ1-1, with D uncertain. Germline CDR1 reads SGHKS; CDR2 reads YYEKEE (reference sequence). The CDR3 consists of 14 residues. Trimming removed 0 bases at V and 7 bases at J, with 13 bases between. The CDR3 loop reads CASSLVPGSIEAFF. CDR3 in DNA: TGTGCCAGCAGCTTGGTCCCGGGCTCCATTGAAGCTTTCTTT. The full variable domain, its missing parts supplied by reference TRBV5-5 and TRBJ1-1, is DAGVTQSPTHLIKTRGQQVTLRCSPISGHKSVSWYQQVLGQGPQFIFQYYEKEERGRGNFPDRFSARQFPNYSSELNVNALLLGDSALYLCASSLVPGSIEAFFGQGTRLTVV.

This clone appeared once. The chain uses TRBV2 and TRBJ2-3; D is ambiguous. CDR3 length: 12 residues. Germline V gene lookup returns CDR1 SNHLY and CDR2 FYNNEI. The germline V and J ends were trimmed by 10 bases and 2 bases, with 10 bases remaining between them. The CDR3 spells CAIFSHTDTQYF. The CDR3 DNA reads TGTGCCATATTTAGCCACACAGATACGCAGTATTTT.

As DNA, the CDR3 is TGTGCCAGAGCTAGCGGCCAGGGGGCGCAGATGGAAAAACTGTTTTTT. Translation gives CARASGQGAQMEKLFF. This chain connects TRBV2 to TRBJ1-4; 8 bases map to TRBD1. The V gene's germline CDR1 is SNHLY and CDR2 FYNNEI. The CDR3 extends over 16 amino acids. V was pared by 9 bases and J by 8 bases, with 17 bases of the junction left unmatched.

The rearrangement uses TRBV6-6 and TRBJ1-5; D unresolved. This CDR3 has 13 amino acids. Germline values: CDR1 MNHNY, CDR2 SVGAGI (reference sequence). Deletions cut 5 bases from V and 9 bases from J, with 14 bases between. For the CDR3, the DNA is TGTGCCAGCAGTCAGGACCGGTTGAGGCCCCAGCATTTT. Translating it yields CASSQDRLRPQHF.

This chain connects TRBV27 to TRBJ2-2; 15 bases agree with TRBD2. Germline V gene sequence: CDR1 MNHEY, CDR2 SMNVEV (reference sequence). The CDR3 runs to 20 residues. With 5 bases clipped from V and 0 bases from J, the junction kept 10 bases outside the gene matches. For the CDR3, the DNA is TGTGCCAGCAGTGCTTTACCGGGACTAGCGGGGGGCGCGAACACCGGGGAGCTGTTTTTT. This sequence encodes CASSALPGLAGGANTGELFF.

The gene calls are TRBV5-1 and TRBJ1-2; D is unresolved. Germline V gene data show CDR1 as SGHRS and CDR2 as YFSETQ. There are 15 residues in the CDR3. The ends were cut back, 0 bases at V and 0 bases at J, with 9 bases in the middle. The CDR3 nucleotides read TGCGCCAGCAGCTTGGTGGCCGGAGCTAACTATGGCTACACCTTC. Its protein product is CASSLVAGANYGYTF.

The chain employs TRBV5-1 and TRBJ2-2; D unclear. V was pared by 0 bases and J by 8 bases, with 14 bases between. The length of the CDR3 is 15 residues. Germline values: CDR1 SGHRS, CDR2 YFSETQ. CDR3 in amino acids: CASSLALPVRGELFF. CDR3 coding DNA: TGCGCCAGCAGCTTGGCTCTCCCGGTGAGAGGGGAGCTGTTTTTT.

The chain uses TRBV7-2 and TRBJ2-4, with TRBD1 as a possible D gene (6 bases). The CDR3 is 14 residues long. With 2 bases removed from V and 3 bases from J, the gap between germline ends came to 8 bases. Germline loops: CDR1 SGHTA, CDR2 FQGNSA. The CDR3 nucleotides read TGTGCCAGCAGCTTAAGGGGGAGCAAAAACATTCAGTACTTC. Protein product: CASSLRGSKNIQYF.

The gene calls are TRBV10-2 and TRBJ1-1; D possibly corresponds to TRBD1 (5 bases). V was shortened by 1 base and J by 4 bases, with 13 bases between the two germline ends. Germline V gene sequence: CDR1 WSHSY, CDR2 SAAADI. This CDR3 comprises 15 residues. DNA of the CDR3: TGCGCCAGCAGTGAGTTGGGGGAGAGGAGCACTGAAGCTTTCTTT. Its translation: CASSELGERSTEAFF.

This sequence joins TRBV6-2 or TRBV6-3 and TRBJ1-2, with a possible D match to TRBD1 (6 bases). The CDR3 length is 12 residues. Germline V gene data show CDR1 as MNHEY and CDR2 as SVGEGT. Trimming left V 4 bases short and J 8 bases short, with 11 bases between. In DNA form, the CDR3 reads TGTGCCAGCAGTTCAACAGGGCTAGGCTACACCTTC. Residues: CASSSTGLGYTF.